What follows are 25 T cell receptor beta chains derived from one specimen sequenced in a study of Graves' ophthalmopathy and Graves' hyperthyroidism listed by TCRdb under 2018. The run used an Illumina HiSeq 2000. For repertoire sequencing, the TCR beta CDR3 regions were amplified from RNA transcripts. HTBI primers and the Qiagen OneStep RT-PCR kit were used in a first-round RT-PCR, which was followed by a second-round multiplex PCR, size selection and purification. Using fastp trimming at Q25 and MiXCR clonotype assembly, TCRdb reanalyzed the public sequencing data and kept in-frame beta chains. Each CDR3 protein gets just one entry, which takes the most common genes and DNA from the rows behind it. The sample profile shows about 620,000 distinct CDR3 sequences; 20% to 25% of them were found once. The ten most abundant clones make up around 6.5% of the sample. Sequencing was carried out using peripheral blood. The receptor source for this set is a woman in her late teens or twenties with stable Graves' hyperthyroidism. Some clones in this sample may be carry-over from other donors' samples. Donor details come from another sample of the same person, matched by shared clones.

The chain carries TRBV7-2 and TRBJ1-1, with D possibly being TRBD1 (6 bases). Germline V gene data show CDR1 as SGHTA and CDR2 as FQGNSA. The CDR3 is made up of 14 amino acids. Deletions cut 1 base from V and 7 bases from J, with 13 bases between. In DNA, the CDR3 is TGTGCCAGCAGCTTAGAAGGGGGAGGCTATGAAGCTTTCTTT. Its translation is CASSLEGGGYEAFF.

There are many counts of this clonotype. V usage is TRBV28 and J usage is TRBJ1-1; possible D gene TRBD1, 6 bases. The CDR3 spans 13 residues. V was shortened by 6 bases and J by 0 bases, with 8 bases between the two germline ends. CDR1 is MDHEN and CDR2 is SYDVKM in the germline V gene. CDR3 nucleotide sequence: TGTGCCAGCAGCACAGGGATGAACACTGAAGCTTTCTTT. This gives the protein CASSTGMNTEAFF. Based on the CDR3 plus reference TRBV28 and TRBJ1-1, the full variable domain is DVKVTQSSRYLVKRTGEKVFLECVQDMDHENMFWYRQDPGLGLRLIYFSYDVKMKEKGDIPEGYSVSREKKERFSLILESASTNQTSMYLCASSTGMNTEAFFGQGTRLTVV.

This clonotype was seen repeatedly, ten times or more. This chain uses TRBV20-1 with TRBJ2-5; D gene uncertain. The CDR3 has 13 residues. CDR1 is DFQATT, CDR2 SNEGSKA, per germline (reference sequence). V was trimmed by 6 bases and J by 5 bases, leaving 16 bases between them. The CDR3 here is CSATRPFRETQYF. The CDR3 DNA reads TGCAGTGCAACAAGGCCCTTTCGGGAGACCCAGTACTTC.

This clonotype appeared a few times. The chain uses TRBV4-1 and TRBJ1-3; no reliable D call. CDR1 and CDR2 (germline): MGHRA, YSYEKL. This CDR3 region has 17 residues. The ends were cut back, 1 base at V and 3 bases at J, with 16 bases in the middle. The CDR3 nucleotides read TGCGCCAGCAGCCAAGGAAAAGCTGCCGGTGGTGGAAACACCATATATTTT. Translation: CASSQGKAAGGGNTIYF.

This clonotype was seen at least ten times. The rearrangement joins TRBV5-1 to TRBJ2-5; TRBD1 agrees at 7 bases. CDR1 is SGHRS and CDR2 is YFSETQ in the germline V gene. V shed 1 base and J 5 bases; nucleotides not matched to a gene: 11. The CDR3 has 16 amino acids. In DNA form, the CDR3 reads TGCGCCAGCAGCTTGCCAACCGGGACAGACACGGAGACCCAGTACTTC. Its translation is CASSLPTGTDTETQYF. Based on the CDR3 plus reference TRBV5-1 and TRBJ2-5, the full variable domain is KAGVTQTPRYLIKTRGQQVTLSCSPISGHRSVSWYQQTPGQGLQFLFEYFSETQRNKGNFPGRFSGRQFSNSRSEMNVSTLELGDSALYLCASSLPTGTDTETQYFGPGTRLLVL.

This clonotype was observed a handful of times. The chain employs TRBV28 and TRBJ2-7, with unresolved D. The CDR3 consists of 12 residues. Trimming cost V 6 bases and J 7 bases, with 13 bases left between them. Germline V gene sequence: CDR1 MDHEN, CDR2 SYDVKM. The CDR3 DNA reads TGTGCCAGCAGACCTGACATGGGTGAGCAGTACTTC. It yields the protein CASRPDMGEQYF.

The chain links TRBV27 to TRBJ1-1, with D perhaps matching TRBD1 (5 bases). Trimming took off 2 bases at V and 8 bases at J, with 15 bases between the two ends. In germline, CDR1 is MNHEY, CDR2 SMNVEV (reference sequence). The CDR3 totals 14 residues. This CDR3 is CASSLTSGRGEAFF. In DNA, the CDR3 is TGTGCCAGCAGTTTAACTTCAGGGAGAGGGGAAGCTTTCTTT.

This clonotype was found a few times. This chain links TRBV12-3 or TRBV12-4 with TRBJ2-4; 13 bases agree with TRBD2. Unmatched junction bases numbered 11, after V lost 5 bases and J lost 4 bases. The CDR3 totals 18 residues. This CDR3 reads CASSPRRGLAGAKNIQYF. The CDR3 DNA is TGTGCCAGCAGTCCGCGACGAGGACTAGCGGGAGCGAAAAACATTCAGTACTTC.

This clonotype came up a few times. This rearrangement joins TRBV7-8 to TRBJ2-7; TRBD2 aligns across 8 bases. CDR3 size: 13 residues. The V gene's germline CDR1 is SGHVS and CDR2 FQNEAQ. J gave up 6 bases and V 5 bases, and 6 bases lay outside the gene matches. DNA of the CDR3: TGTGCCAGCAGCAAAGGACTAGCCTTCGAGCAGTACTTC. Amino acid sequence: CASSKGLAFEQYF.

This clonotype was seen many times. This chain joins TRBV28 and TRBJ2-7, with 14 bases matching TRBD2. Germline V gives CDR1 MDHEN, CDR2 SYDVKM. The CDR3 spans 15 residues. Trimming cost V 6 bases and J 7 bases; bases outside gene matches: 8. CDR3 nucleotides: TGTGCCAGCAGCTTAGGGGGGACTAGCGGGGGAGAGCAGTACTTC. This codes for CASSLGGTSGGEQYF.

By its share, this clonotype is large (0.1 to 1%). V and J are TRBV10-1 and TRBJ1-1, with 7 bases matching TRBD1. The CDR3 length is 15 residues. The germline gives CDR1 WNHNN, CDR2 SYGVQD (reference sequence). The J segment lost 0 bases and the V segment lost 0 bases, leaving 1 base of the junction unmatched. The CDR3, as DNA: TGCGCCAGCAGTGAGTCGACAGGGCTGAACACTGAAGCTTTCTTT. Translation gives CASSESTGLNTEAFF.

The chain employs TRBV6-5 and TRBJ2-5, with D maybe TRBD2 (5 bases). V gave up 2 bases and J gave up 4 bases, with 14 bases separating them. Germline loops: CDR1 MNHEY, CDR2 SVGAGI. The CDR3 covers 15 residues. CDR3 coding DNA: TGTGCCAGCAGTTACGGACCGGCGCGGGCAGAGACCCAGTACTTC. Translation gives CASSYGPARAETQYF.

The chain joins TRBV6-2 or TRBV6-3 to TRBJ1-2, with D possibly matching TRBD1 (6 bases). Germline V gene lookup returns CDR1 MNHEY and CDR2 SVGEGT. V was pared by 0 bases and J by 8 bases, with 13 bases between. The CDR3 loop spans 14 amino acids. The CDR3 spells CASSYSRTVSGYTF. Here the CDR3 DNA reads TGTGCCAGCAGTTACTCCCGGACAGTATCGGGCTACACCTTC.

This clonotype occurred many times. The gene calls are TRBV4-1 and TRBJ2-5, with D possibly matching TRBD2 (6 bases). CDR3 length: 16 amino acids. Trimming removed 0 bases at V and 2 bases at J, with 13 bases between. Germline CDR1 MGHRA, CDR2 YSYEKL. CDR3 amino acids: CASSQDPIRGQETQYF. The CDR3 coding sequence is TGCGCCAGCAGCCAAGACCCCATCCGGGGGCAAGAGACCCAGTACTTC.

This clonotype was observed at least ten times. The rearrangement joins TRBV6-1 to TRBJ1-2; 7 bases fit TRBD1. V gave up 6 bases and J gave up 4 bases; unmatched junction bases: 11. The V gene's germline CDR1 is MNHNS and CDR2 SASEGT. CDR3 length equals 15 residues. The CDR3 DNA sequence: TGTGCCAGCAGCCCTCTGACAGGGCTCTTCTATGGCTACACCTTC. Translation: CASSPLTGLFYGYTF.

This clonotype was found many times. J is TRBJ2-2 and V is TRBV7-3, with D uncertain. The CDR3 runs 13 residues. V lost 2 bases and J 7 bases, leaving 8 bases between the germline ends. CDR1 and CDR2 from the germline V gene are SGHTA and FQGTGA. The CDR3 sequence is CASSLGFDGELFF. DNA for the CDR3: TGTGCCAGCAGCTTAGGGTTCGACGGGGAGCTGTTTTTT.

There are many counts of this clonotype. The chain recombines TRBV29-1 with TRBJ2-7; either TRBD1 or TRBD2 may fit D (5 bases each). The germline V gene encodes CDR1 SQVTM and CDR2 ANQGSEA. The V gene lost 5 bases and the J gene lost 3 bases, with 14 bases spanning the gap. This CDR3 region has 13 residues. CDR3 DNA sequence: TGCAGCGTTCGGGTAGGGACCGGCTACGAGCAGTACTTC. Its translation: CSVRVGTGYEQYF.

This clonotype appeared many times. The chain carries TRBV6-1 and TRBJ1-5, with 7 bases fitting TRBD1. The V gene's germline CDR1 is MNHNS and CDR2 SASEGT. The CDR3 runs 14 residues. V lost 3 bases and J lost 11; bases outside the gene matches: 10. The CDR3 here is CASSDRPGGVTQHF. The CDR3 nucleotides read TGTGCCAGCAGTGATCGGCCAGGGGGTGTGACCCAGCATTTT.

The V and J genes are TRBV15 and TRBJ1-2; D unclear. The V gene's germline CDR1 is LNHNV and CDR2 YYDKDF (reference sequence). The CDR3 totals 12 residues. Trimming stripped 5 bases from V and 4 bases from J, with 8 bases between. CDR3 region: CATSSRSYGYTF. The DNA of the CDR3 is TGTGCCACCAGCTCTCGGAGCTATGGCTACACCTTC.

This clonotype has at least ten counts. The CDR3 end shows no conserved phenylalanine or tryptophan, and so a read error is likely. The chain links TRBV19 to TRBJ1-5; possible D gene TRBD1, 6 bases. Germline V gene lookup returns CDR1 LNHDA and CDR2 SQIVND (reference sequence). CDR3 length: 15 residues. V was cut by 3 bases and J by 2 bases, with 11 bases left in between. The CDR3 DNA follows: TGTGCCAGTAGTATGTTACCAGGGGGCAATCAGCCCCAGCATTCT. Protein sequence: CASSMLPGGNQPQHS.

There are a few counts of this clonotype. The chain carries TRBV27 and TRBJ1-1; 7 bases align to TRBD1. Germline V gene data show CDR1 as MNHEY and CDR2 as SMNVEV (reference sequence). This CDR3 has 15 amino acids. V was pared by 0 bases and J by 8 bases, with 9 bases of the junction left unmatched. In nucleotides, the CDR3 is TGTGCCAGCAGTTTATCCTGGGACAGAGCTGGGGAAGCTTTCTTT. Protein product: CASSLSWDRAGEAFF.

This clonotype was detected ten times or more. This chain uses TRBV4-1 with TRBJ1-2; the D is unclear. Looked up from germline, CDR1 is MGHRA and CDR2 is YSYEKL. The CDR3 length is 13 residues. V was pared by 2 bases and J by 5 bases, with 9 bases between. CDR3: CASSQNGGYGYTF. The DNA for the CDR3 is TGCGCCAGCAGCCAAAATGGAGGGTATGGCTACACCTTC.

In its sample, this clonotype was seen a few times. V gene TRBV20-1 combines with J gene TRBJ1-2; 7 bases map to TRBD1. CDR1 and CDR2 (germline): DFQATT, SNEGSKA (reference sequence). J lost 0 bases, V lost 0 bases, and 7 bases had no gene match. CDR3 length: 16 amino acids. In nucleotides, the CDR3 is TGCAGTGCTAGAGACAGGGGGGGACCTGCTAACTATGGCTACACCTTC. Its protein is CSARDRGGPANYGYTF.

This clonotype was counted many times. The V gene is TRBV11-2, the J gene TRBJ1-2; D is undetermined. The CDR3 consists of 15 residues. Trimming shortened V by 0 bases and J by 1 base, and 9 bases separated the two germline ends. From germline, CDR1 is SGHAT and CDR2 FQNNGV. CDR3 nucleotides: TGTGCCAGCAGCTTAGATCCCGGCGGTAACTATGGCTACACCTTC. Translating it yields CASSLDPGGNYGYTF.

The gene calls are TRBV12-3 or TRBV12-4 and TRBJ1-2; D gene ambiguous. V was clipped by 4 bases and J by 2 bases, with 8 bases between them. The CDR3 consists of 13 residues. CDR3 in amino acids: CASSWRQNYGYTF. The CDR3, as DNA: TGTGCCAGCAGTTGGCGGCAGAACTATGGCTACACCTTC.